These 21 T cell receptor beta chains share one sample of origin, sequenced in a study of a mutant IDH1 vaccine in newly diagnosed glioma. Indicated time point: week 5, during vaccination. Alongside topical imiquimod, each dose of vaccine comprised 300 ug of mutant IDH1 20-mer peptide. Repertoires were generated with immunoSEQ multiplex PCR, while TCRdb's copy carries only in-frame clones and drops some. The table includes about 42,000 clones, 80% to 90% detected once. Their antigens remain unidentified. The sequenced sample was PBMCs, obtained from a glioma patient whose treatment included an IDH1 peptide vaccine. These receptor sequences come from a man aged 35 to 55 with glioma.

The rearrangement joins TRBV7-2 to TRBJ2-7; D not certain. V was trimmed by 5 bases and J by 3 bases, leaving 14 bases between them. The germline V gene has CDR1 SGHTA and CDR2 FQGNSA. This CDR3 contains 14 residues. The CDR3 sequence: CASSTDLTSYEQYF. The CDR3 nucleotides read TGTGCCAGCAGCACGGACCTTACGAGCTACGAGCAGTACTTC. Looking up the rest from reference TRBV7-2 and TRBJ2-7 gives the full variable domain: GAGVSQSPSNKVTEKGKDVELRCDPISGHTALYWYRQSLGQGLEFLIYFQGNSAPDKSGLPSDRFSAERTGGSVSTLTIQRTQQEDSAVYLCASSTDLTSYEQYFGPGTRLTVT.

The chain employs TRBV5-1 and TRBJ1-4, with TRBD1 matching 10 bases. Trimming removed 3 bases from V and 9 bases from J; junction bases left unmatched: 8. The CDR3 covers 15 residues. Germline CDR1 and CDR2: SGHRS and YFSETQ. DNA for the CDR3: TGCGCCAGCAGCTCAAAGGGGACAGGGGACCAAAAACTGTTTTTT. This encodes CASSSKGTGDQKLFF.

This chain connects TRBV7-8 to TRBJ2-7, with 12 bases aligning to TRBD1. In germline, CDR1 is SGHVS, CDR2 FQNEAQ. The CDR3 spans 15 residues. Unmatched junction bases numbered 2, after V lost 0 bases and J lost 5 bases. The CDR3 loop reads CASSLAGTGGNEQYF. The CDR3 nucleotides read TGTGCCAGCAGCTTAGCCGGGACAGGGGGCAACGAGCAGTACTTC.

The CDR3 sequence is CASSQSSYNSPLHF. The CDR3 DNA reads TGTGCCAGCAGCCAGAGCTCCTATAATTCACCCCTCCACTTT. The chain uses TRBV14 and TRBJ1-6; the D is unclear. The germline V gene has CDR1 SGHDN and CDR2 FVKESK. The CDR3 contains 14 residues. V was clipped by 3 bases and J by 0 bases, with 3 bases between them.

The sample holds a few counts of this clone. V and J are TRBV25-1 and TRBJ2-1; D may be TRBD2 (6 bases). Trimming took 2 bases from V and 8 from J, leaving 16 bases between them. CDR1 and CDR2 from the germline V gene are MGHDK and SYGVNS. The CDR3 is 15 residues long. The CDR3 here is CASSELGLWGHEQFF. The CDR3 DNA reads TGTGCCAGCAGTGAACTGGGACTCTGGGGCCATGAGCAGTTCTTC.

The chain is built from TRBV18 and TRBJ2-3; 10 bases are shared with TRBD2. With V trimmed by 3 bases and J by 6 bases, 9 bases remained unmatched. The CDR3 loop spans 16 amino acids. Germline V gene lookup returns CDR1 KGHSH and CDR2 LQKENI. The CDR3 reads CASSPSIAGGADTQYF. The CDR3 region has the DNA TGTGCCAGCTCACCTTCTATAGCGGGAGGAGCTGATACGCAGTATTTT.

The chain uses TRBV19 and TRBJ2-3; the D is unclear. Germline-derived CDR1 and CDR2 are LNHDA and SQIVND (reference sequence). CDR3 size: 14 residues. With 4 bases removed from V and 6 bases from J, the gap between germline ends came to 14 bases. The CDR3 nucleotides are TGTGCCAGTAGTAGAGTGGCGGCAAGGGATACGCAGTATTTT. The encoded protein is CASSRVAARDTQYF.

The chain combines TRBV29-1 with TRBJ2-7, with D tentatively TRBD2 (5 bases). The CDR3 extends over 13 amino acids. Trimming stripped 8 bases from V and 3 bases from J, with 17 bases between. Germline CDR1 SQVTM, CDR2 ANQGSEA. The CDR3 reads CSIAWGRGYEQYF. As DNA, the CDR3 is TGCAGCATCGCATGGGGTCGGGGCTACGAGCAGTACTTC.

This chain links TRBV9 with TRBJ1-5; possible D gene TRBD1, 6 bases. CDR3 length: 17 residues. Deletions cut 5 bases from V and 4 bases from J, with 22 bases between. CDR1 and CDR2 from the germline V gene are SGDLS and YYNGEE. CDR3 sequence reads: CASRIRPPQGQNQPQHF. CDR3 DNA sequence: TGTGCCAGCAGGATAAGACCCCCCCAGGGGCAGAATCAGCCCCAGCATTTT. Supplemented by reference TRBV9 and TRBJ1-5, the full variable domain reads DSGVTQTPKHLITATGQRVTLRCSPRSGDLSVYWYQQSLDQGLQFLIQYYNGEERAKGNILERFSAQQFPDLHSELNLSSLELGDSALYFCASRIRPPQGQNQPQHFGDGTRLSIL.

This rearrangement joins TRBV6-6 to TRBJ1-2; tentative D call: TRBD1 (6 bases). Trimming cost V 4 bases and J 8 bases, with 20 bases left between them. The CDR3 is 15 residues long. Germline lookup yields CDR1 MNHNY and CDR2 SVGAGI (reference sequence). The CDR3 reads CASSSRGGARFGYTF. CDR3 sequence (DNA): TGTGCCAGCAGTTCCCGGGGGGGCGCAAGGTTCGGCTACACCTTC.

Only one count was recorded for this clone. For the CDR3, the DNA is TGCGCCAGCAGCAGACTCCCCCAGACTAGCGGGGGGGAGACCCAGTACTTC. Encoded protein: CASSRLPQTSGGETQYF. The rearrangement links TRBV4-1 to TRBJ2-5; 13 nucleotides agree with TRBD2. CDR3 length equals 17 residues. Germline CDR1 is MGHRA and CDR2 is YSYEKL. J gave up 5 bases and V 5 bases, and 11 bases lay outside the gene matches.

The chain joins TRBV7-2 to TRBJ1-2; 8 bases match TRBD1. V dropped 4 bases and J dropped 0; count of bases not matched to a gene: 4. Germline values: CDR1 SGHTA, CDR2 FQGNSA. The CDR3 is 15 amino acids. CDR3 protein: CASSYMTGANYGYTF. CDR3 sequence (DNA): TGTGCCAGCAGCTACATGACAGGGGCTAACTATGGCTACACCTTC.

Only a few counts were recorded for this clone. The chain uses TRBV19 and TRBJ2-7, with 12 positions matching TRBD2. There are 15 residues in the CDR3. V trimming: 3 bases; J trimming: 6 bases; junction bases outside the gene matches: 6. Germline CDR1 reads LNHDA; CDR2 reads SQIVND (reference sequence). The CDR3 DNA sequence: TGTGCCAGTAGTATCAGTGGACTAGCGGGATTCGAGCAGTACTTC. It yields the protein CASSISGLAGFEQYF. Combining the CDR3 with reference TRBV19 and TRBJ2-7 gives the whole variable domain DGGITQSPKYLFRKEGQNVTLSCEQNLNHDAMYWYRQDPGQGLRLIYYSQIVNDFQKGDIAEGYSVSREKKESFPLTVTSAQKNPTAFYLCASSISGLAGFEQYFGPGTRLTVT.

The rearrangement links TRBV2 to TRBJ2-7; D not resolved. The CDR3 length is 11 residues. Between the trimmed V and J ends, which lost 4 bases and 0 bases, there was a span of 1 base. Germline-derived CDR1 and CDR2 are SNHLY and FYNNEI. The CDR3 coding sequence is TGTGCCAGCAGTGGCTCCTACGAGCAGTACTTC. It translates to CASSGSYEQYF.

The chain is built from TRBV7-2 and TRBJ2-1; TRBD2 matches at 8 bases. J was trimmed by 8 bases and V by 2 bases; bases with no gene match: 11. Germline V lookup: CDR1 SGHTA, CDR2 FQGNSA. The CDR3 runs to 16 residues. CDR3 DNA: TGTGCCAGCAGCTTACGCTTCGCGGGAGGCGTCCATGAGCAGTTCTTC. Its protein is CASSLRFAGGVHEQFF.

This clone was counted a few times. The chain combines TRBV5-1 with TRBJ1-1; no clear D. V was clipped by 0 bases and J by 1 base, with 7 bases between them. CDR3 length equals 14 residues. CDR1 is SGHRS, CDR2 YFSETQ, per germline. The CDR3: CASSLEWGNTEAFF. The CDR3 bases are TGCGCCAGCAGCTTGGAGTGGGGGAACACTGAAGCTTTCTTT. Full variable domain (remainder filled in from reference TRBV5-1 and TRBJ1-1): KAGVTQTPRYLIKTRGQQVTLSCSPISGHRSVSWYQQTPGQGLQFLFEYFSETQRNKGNFPGRFSGRQFSNSRSEMNVSTLELGDSALYLCASSLEWGNTEAFFGQGTRLTVV.

A single count supports this clone. The chain is built from TRBV7-9 and TRBJ2-7; TRBD2 might be the D (6 bases). The germline V and J ends were trimmed by 1 base and 3 bases, with 13 bases remaining between them. Germline-derived CDR1 and CDR2 are SEHNR and FQNEAQ (reference sequence). The CDR3 length is 15 residues. The CDR3 reads CASSLEASDVYEQYF. The CDR3 DNA is TGTGCCAGCAGCTTAGAGGCTAGCGACGTCTACGAGCAGTACTTC.

This rearrangement joins TRBV11-2 to TRBJ2-7; unclear D gene. V was clipped by 2 bases and J by 6 bases, with 14 bases between them. Germline-derived CDR1 and CDR2 are SGHAT and FQNNGV. CDR3 length: 14 amino acids. CDR3 nucleotide sequence: TGTGCCAGCAGCTTAAGATCGGCCGGCGCCGAGCAGTACTTC. Amino acids: CASSLRSAGAEQYF. The full variable domain, its missing parts supplied by reference TRBV11-2 and TRBJ2-7, is EAGVAQSPRYKIIEKRQSVAFWCNPISGHATLYWYQQILGQGPKLLIQFQNNGVVDDSQLPKDRFSAERLKGVDSTLKIQPAKLEDSAVYLCASSLRSAGAEQYFGPGTRLTVT.

This rearrangement joins TRBV28 to TRBJ2-5; the match to TRBD2 covers 7 bases. The germline V gene has CDR1 MDHEN and CDR2 SYDVKM. The CDR3 runs to 12 residues. Losses at the gene ends were 7 bases for V and 14 bases for J; bases not matched to a gene: 13. The CDR3 here is CASKPTTSRRYF. The CDR3 DNA is TGTGCCAGCAAACCCACGACTAGCCGCCGATACTTC.

The chain couples TRBV23-1 to TRBJ2-7, with 10 bases aligning to TRBD2. TRBV23-1 is assigned to the ORF class and has an uncertain function. Trimming cost V 6 bases and J 3 bases; bases outside gene matches: 17. The CDR3 runs 18 residues. CDR3: CASSLGLAGAQRGYEQYF. The CDR3 region has the DNA TGCGCCAGCAGCTTGGGGCTAGCGGGAGCTCAGAGGGGCTACGAGCAGTACTTC.

The rearrangement links TRBV28 to TRBJ2-7; a possible D gene is TRBD2 (5 bases). The CDR3 contains 12 residues. Trimming left V 10 bases short and J 1 base short, with 11 bases between. Germline V lookup: CDR1 MDHEN, CDR2 SYDVKM. CDR3 DNA sequence: TGTGCCACCAGGACTCAGTCCTACGAGCAGTACTTC. It specifies CATRTQSYEQYF.